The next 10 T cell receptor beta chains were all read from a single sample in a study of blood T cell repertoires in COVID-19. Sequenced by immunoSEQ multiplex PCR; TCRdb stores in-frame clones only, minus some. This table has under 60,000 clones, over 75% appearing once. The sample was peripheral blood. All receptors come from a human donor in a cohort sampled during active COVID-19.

The CDR3 bases are TGTGCCACCGCCCTACAGGGAAATCAGCCCCAGCATTTT. Amino acids: CATALQGNQPQHF. V usage is TRBV6-4 and J usage is TRBJ1-5; a weak D match, TRBD1 (6 bases). V shed 10 bases and J shed 4 bases, with 14 bases lying between them. The length of the CDR3 is 13 residues. Germline V gives CDR1 MRHNA, CDR2 SNTAGT.

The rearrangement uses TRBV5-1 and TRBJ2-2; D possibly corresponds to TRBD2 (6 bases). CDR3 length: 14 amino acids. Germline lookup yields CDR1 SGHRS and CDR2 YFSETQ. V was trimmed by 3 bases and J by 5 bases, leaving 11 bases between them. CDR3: CASSSGGRTGELFF. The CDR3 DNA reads TGCGCCAGCAGCTCCGGGGGTAGAACCGGGGAGCTGTTTTTT.

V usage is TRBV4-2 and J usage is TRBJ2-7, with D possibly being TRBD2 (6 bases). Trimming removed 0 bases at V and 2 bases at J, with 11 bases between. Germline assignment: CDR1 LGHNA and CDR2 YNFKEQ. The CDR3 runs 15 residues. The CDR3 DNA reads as TGTGCCAGCAGCCAAGATCCACTAGCAGCCTACGAGCAGTACTTC. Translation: CASSQDPLAAYEQYF.

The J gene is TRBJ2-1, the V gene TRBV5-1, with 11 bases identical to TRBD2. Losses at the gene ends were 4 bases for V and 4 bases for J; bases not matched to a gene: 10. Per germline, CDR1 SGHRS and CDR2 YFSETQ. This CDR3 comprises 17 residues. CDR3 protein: CASSGGTSGGLYNEQFF. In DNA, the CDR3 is TGCGCCAGCAGCGGGGGGACTAGCGGAGGGTTATACAATGAGCAGTTCTTC.

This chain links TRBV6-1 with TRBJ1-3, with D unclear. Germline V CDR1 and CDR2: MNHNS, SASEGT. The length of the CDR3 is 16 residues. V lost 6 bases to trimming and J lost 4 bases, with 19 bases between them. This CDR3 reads CASSESGVQMGNTIYF. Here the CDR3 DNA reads TGTGCCAGCAGCGAAAGCGGGGTCCAGATGGGAAACACCATATATTTT.

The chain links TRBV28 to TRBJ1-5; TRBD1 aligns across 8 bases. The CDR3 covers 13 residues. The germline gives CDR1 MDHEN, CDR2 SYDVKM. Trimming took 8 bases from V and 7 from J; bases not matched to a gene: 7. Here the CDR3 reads CASRDRMGQPQHF. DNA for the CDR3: TGTGCCAGCCGGGACAGGATGGGACAGCCCCAGCATTTT.

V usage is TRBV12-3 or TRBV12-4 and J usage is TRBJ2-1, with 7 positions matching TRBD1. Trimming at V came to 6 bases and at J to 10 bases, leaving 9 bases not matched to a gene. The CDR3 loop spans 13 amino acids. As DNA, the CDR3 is TGTGCCAGCAGCTGGACAGGCGAAGGGGAGCAGTTCTTC. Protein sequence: CASSWTGEGEQFF.

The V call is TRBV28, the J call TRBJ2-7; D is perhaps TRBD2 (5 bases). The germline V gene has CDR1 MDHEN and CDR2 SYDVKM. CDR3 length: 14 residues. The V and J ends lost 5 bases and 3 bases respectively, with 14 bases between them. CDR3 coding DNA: TGTGCCAGCAGTATCGGAGGTGCCCACTACGAGCAGTACTTC. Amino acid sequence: CASSIGGAHYEQYF.

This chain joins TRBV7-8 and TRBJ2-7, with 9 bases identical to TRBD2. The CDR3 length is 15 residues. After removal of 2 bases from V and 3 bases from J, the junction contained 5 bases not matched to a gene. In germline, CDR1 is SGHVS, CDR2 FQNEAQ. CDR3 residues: CASSLRLAEIYEQYF. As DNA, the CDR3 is TGTGCCAGCAGCTTACGACTAGCGGAGATCTACGAGCAGTACTTC.

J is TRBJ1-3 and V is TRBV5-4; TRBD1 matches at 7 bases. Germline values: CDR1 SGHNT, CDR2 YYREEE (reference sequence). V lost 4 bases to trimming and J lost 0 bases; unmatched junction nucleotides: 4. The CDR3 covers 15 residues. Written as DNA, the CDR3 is TGTGCCAGCAGCATTCGACAGGGCTCTGGAAACACCATATATTTT. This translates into CASSIRQGSGNTIYF.